Given below is one T cell receptor (beta chain) in context. With 10 bases removed from V and 5 bases from J, the gap between germline ends came to 17 bases. The germline V gene encodes CDR1 ENHRY and CDR2 SYGVKD. The CDR3 has 13 residues. This entry is derived from a study of CD4 and CD8 cells across lung adenocarcinoma regions. MiXCR, run by TCRdb on the PCR reads, gives a single entry per CDR3 protein. Of 9,500 to 15,000 distinct CDR3 sequences listed, around 48% are singletons. This chain links TRBV10-3 with TRBJ2-5; D perhaps matches TRBD2 (7 bases). This receptor was taken from a female donor with lung adenocarcinoma. The CD4 and CD8 labels of this study may be unreliable. The source material was CD8+ T cells from the margin of a lung tumor. The CDR3 loop is CATRTGGRETQYF. The CDR3 region has the DNA TGTGCCACTAGGACGGGGGGCCGGGAGACCCAGTACTTC.